The 18 T cell receptor beta chains reported below all come from one sample, sequenced in a study of T-cell reconstitution after alpha-beta-depleted transplantation in children. TCRbeta library construction was performed incorporating unique molecular identifiers. Via MiXCR, TCRdb re-called the PCR reads, giving one row per CDR3 protein. In the table there are 100,000 or so distinct CDR3 sequences, about 16% of which are singletons. Sequencing used PBMCs, mostly from graft donor cells, obtained 180 days after TCRalphabeta/CD19-depleted stem cell transplant. The receptors here all came from a male patient between 2 and 15 years old who had a stem cell transplant for acute lymphoblastic leukemia, so the T cells may come from the graft donor.

Of note for this clonotype: The junction and the germline gene differ at one end; a read error may be behind it. The V gene is TRBV28, the J gene TRBJ2-1, with D possibly being TRBD1 or TRBD2 (5 bases each). The CDR3 loop spans 16 amino acids. CDR1 MDHEN and CDR2 SYDVKM come from the germline V gene. CDR3 coding DNA: TGTGCCACCAGTTTGACGGGGCCATTTGACTACAATGAGCAGTTCTTC. Its translation: CATSLTGPFDYNEQFF.

V usage is TRBV7-6 and J usage is TRBJ1-4; the match to TRBD1 covers 8 bases. The CDR3 covers 16 residues. Germline assignment: CDR1 SGHVS and CDR2 FNYEAQ. Germline trimming cut 4 bases from V and 2 bases from J; bases unmatched to any gene: 6. The CDR3 spells CASSSDRGATNEKLFF. The CDR3 coding sequence is TGTGCCAGCAGCTCAGACAGGGGAGCGACTAATGAAAAACTGTTTTTT.

This clonotype occurred many times. The chain uses TRBV7-2 and TRBJ2-7, with no clear D. The CDR3 has 13 residues. Germline V gene lookup returns CDR1 SGHTA and CDR2 FQGNSA. V was cut by 1 base and J by 4 bases, with 8 bases left in between. Here the CDR3 DNA reads TGTGCCAGCAGCTTAGATTTGAGGTACGAGCAGTACTTC. Amino acid sequence: CASSLDLRYEQYF.

The CDR3 is CASSPGGGRGQPQHF. The CDR3 nucleotides read TGTGCCAGCAGCCCCGGGGGGGGTCGGGGTCAGCCCCAGCATTTT. The V gene is TRBV12-3 or TRBV12-4, the J gene TRBJ1-5, with D possibly TRBD1 on 5 matching bases. Trimming took 6 bases from V and 6 from J, leaving 18 bases between them. There are 15 residues in the CDR3.

The chain has TRBV7-8 and TRBJ2-1, with D perhaps TRBD1 (6 bases). This CDR3 is built from 12 residues. V shed 7 bases and J shed 4 bases, with 8 bases lying between them. Germline lookup yields CDR1 SGHVS and CDR2 FQNEAQ. CDR3 region: CASITGYNEQFF. CDR3 in DNA: TGTGCCAGCATCACAGGGTACAATGAGCAGTTCTTC. Together with reference TRBV7-8 and TRBJ2-1, the CDR3 gives the full variable domain: GAGVSQSPRYKVAKRGQDVALRCDPISGHVSLFWYQQALGQGPEFLTYFQNEAQLDKSGLPSDRFFAERPEGSVSTLKIQRTQQEDSAVYLCASITGYNEQFFGPGTRLTVL.

This clonotype has ten or more counts. The chain couples TRBV20-1 to TRBJ2-2; tentatively, D is TRBD1 (6 bases). This CDR3 is built from 15 residues. Germline lookup yields CDR1 DFQATT and CDR2 SNEGSKA (reference sequence). Trimming removed 5 bases at V and 0 bases at J, with 13 bases between. The CDR3 loop is CSAEKGHTNTGELFF. The CDR3 bases are TGCAGTGCTGAAAAGGGACACACGAACACCGGGGAGCTGTTTTTT.

The V and J genes are TRBV5-1 and TRBJ1-4; a weak D match, TRBD1 (5 bases). Germline V lookup: CDR1 SGHRS, CDR2 YFSETQ. This CDR3 spans 16 amino acids. V lost 1 base and J 2 bases, leaving 12 bases between the germline ends. For the CDR3, the DNA is TGCGCCAGCAGCTTGCAACCGGGACGGACTAATGAAAAACTGTTTTTT. It specifies CASSLQPGRTNEKLFF.

The CDR3: CASSLVTYRGQYF. As DNA, the CDR3 is TGCGCCAGCAGCTTGGTGACCTATCGAGGCCAGTACTTC. The chain carries TRBV5-1 and TRBJ2-5; no reliable D call. The ends were cut back, 0 bases at V and 10 bases at J, with 13 bases in the middle. Germline lookup yields CDR1 SGHRS and CDR2 YFSETQ. The CDR3 is made up of 13 amino acids.

The rearrangement joins TRBV5-5 to TRBJ2-2; 7 nucleotides agree with TRBD2. Germline V gene sequence: CDR1 SGHKS, CDR2 YYEKEE (reference sequence). The CDR3 has 16 residues. With 1 base clipped from V and 4 bases from J, the junction kept 7 bases outside the gene matches. CDR3 nucleotide sequence: TGTGCCAGCAGCTTGAAACAGCGGGGATCCACCGGGGAGCTGTTTTTT. Translation gives CASSLKQRGSTGELFF.

This clonotype has only a few counts. The V gene is TRBV29-1, the J gene TRBJ1-1; TRBD1 is a possible D gene (5 bases). This CDR3 has 12 residues. Trimming left V 5 bases short and J 1 base short, with 8 bases between. CDR1 and CDR2 (germline): SQVTM, ANQGSEA. The CDR3 sequence is CSVRTSNTEAFF. The CDR3 DNA sequence: TGCAGCGTTCGGACATCGAACACTGAAGCTTTCTTT. The variable domain in full, completed from reference TRBV29-1 and TRBJ1-1, reads SAVISQKPSRDICQRGTSLTIQCQVDSQVTMMFWYRQQPGQSLTLIATANQGSEATYESGFVIDKFPISRPNLTFSTLTVSNMSPEDSSIYLCSVRTSNTEAFFGQGTRLTVV.

This clonotype showed up just a few times. This chain links TRBV25-1 with TRBJ1-6; 8 nucleotides align to TRBD1. This CDR3 spans 14 amino acids. Germline-derived CDR1 and CDR2 are MGHDK and SYGVNS. The V segment lost 2 bases and the J segment 8 bases; nucleotides outside the gene matches: 2. DNA of the CDR3: TGTGCCAGCAGTGAAGGGACAGGCTATTCACCCCTCCACTTT. Translation gives CASSEGTGYSPLHF.

This clonotype was counted between two and nine times. The rearrangement uses TRBV20-1 and TRBJ1-1; no clear D. Trimming removed 4 bases at V and 8 bases at J, with 8 bases between. The germline V gene encodes CDR1 DFQATT and CDR2 SNEGSKA (reference sequence). The CDR3 runs to 10 residues. CDR3 in DNA: TGCAGTGCTAAGACTGCGGAAGCTTTCTTT. This gives the protein CSAKTAEAFF.

V is TRBV29-1 and J is TRBJ1-1; D uncertain. The CDR3 totals 14 residues. Germline V gene lookup returns CDR1 SQVTM and CDR2 ANQGSEA. Trimming pared 4 bases from V and 1 base from J, leaving 13 bases between. The CDR3 nucleotides read TGCAGCGTTGTGGGAAGGCCTACGAACACTGAAGCTTTCTTT. It specifies CSVVGRPTNTEAFF.

The rearrangement uses TRBV5-1 and TRBJ1-1, with 9 bases matching TRBD1. The germline V gene encodes CDR1 SGHRS and CDR2 YFSETQ. Losses at the gene ends were 2 bases for V and 0 bases for J; bases not matched to a gene: 11. The CDR3 has 18 residues. In nucleotides, the CDR3 is TGCGCCAGCAGCTTTCACCGGGGGACAGGGTCCTTGAACACTGAAGCTTTCTTT. Translating gives CASSFHRGTGSLNTEAFF.

The V gene is TRBV12-3 or TRBV12-4, the J gene TRBJ1-6; D gene uncertain. Trimming removed 4 bases from V and 4 bases from J, with 11 bases in between. The CDR3 contains 15 residues. CDR3 sequence: CASSSREGYNSPLHF. CDR3 DNA sequence: TGTGCCAGCAGTTCGCGGGAAGGATATAATTCACCCCTCCACTTT.

This chain links TRBV7-9 with TRBJ2-6, with D hard to call. Trimming took off 8 bases at V and 0 bases at J, with 5 bases between the two ends. This CDR3 is 13 amino acids long. The germline CDR1 and CDR2 sequences are SEHNR and FQNEAQ (reference sequence). CDR3 bases: TGTGCCAGCCGGAGCTCTGGGGCCAACGTCCTGACTTTC. This translates into CASRSSGANVLTF. The full variable domain, completed using reference TRBV7-9 and TRBJ2-6, is DTGVSQNPRHKITKRGQNVTFRCDPISEHNRLYWYRQTLGQGPEFLTYFQNEAQLEKSRLLSDRFSAERPKGSFSTLEIQRTEQGDSAMYLCASRSSGANVLTFGAGSRLTVL.

V and J are TRBV7-9 and TRBJ2-3, with 9 bases lining up with TRBD2. Per germline, CDR1 SEHNR and CDR2 FQNEAQ (reference sequence). V trimming: 3 bases; J trimming: 4 bases; junction bases outside the gene matches: 5. The CDR3 loop spans 15 amino acids. The CDR3 DNA is TGTGCCAGCAGCTTTGGCGGGGGGGCTGCAGATACGCAGTATTTT. This codes for CASSFGGGAADTQYF.

This clonotype was seen a handful of times. The chain joins TRBV28 to TRBJ1-3, with D possibly being TRBD1 (5 bases). The germline gives CDR1 MDHEN, CDR2 SYDVKM. V lost 5 bases and J lost 8, with 19 bases in between. This CDR3 has 15 residues. The CDR3 DNA reads as TGTGCCAGCAGTCCCGGGACTTCCATGGGGTACACCATATATTTT. Its protein is CASSPGTSMGYTIYF.